These T cell receptor beta chains were read from a single sample in a study of cytomegalovirus exposure and HLA in healthy donors. Using immunoSEQ multiplex PCR, the repertoire was profiled, and TCRdb retains in-frame clones only, with some absent. The repertoire consists of around 250,000 clones, with nearly 90% occurring once and the leading ten covering 0.37%. The material sequenced was PBMCs. Receptor source: a woman younger than 35 in good health and CMV-seronegative. Both conserved end residues are part of each CDR3. A D gene is named only where the DNA matches it firmly. Size is stated for part of the rows, as once, few or many counts, or as a class when the clone is expanded.

TRBJ1-2	TRBD1	-	TRBV5-5	CASRDVTGAYGYTF	TGTGCCAGCAGAGACGTGACAGGGGCTTATGGCTACACCTTC
TRBJ2-3	TRBD2	-	TRBV6-1	CASGTSGGADTQYF	TGTGCCAGCGGGACTAGCGGGGGGGCAGATACGCAGTATTTT
TRBJ2-5	-	-	TRBV19	CASSVFTWETQYF	TGTGCCAGTAGTGTCTTCACTTGGGAGACCCAGTACTTC
TRBJ2-3	-	-	TRBV27	CASSPLTVAGTDTQYF	TGTGCCAGCAGTCCCCTGACGGTAGCGGGCACAGATACGCAGTATTTT
TRBJ1-1	-	-	TRBV2	CAPKYRDDTEAFF	TGTGCCCCCAAATACAGGGATGACACTGAAGCTTTCTTT
TRBJ1-5	-	-	TRBV5-1	CASSLEGGVSNQPQHF	TGCGCCAGCAGCTTGGAAGGGGGGGTGAGCAATCAGCCCCAGCATTTT
TRBJ2-1	TRBD2	-	TRBV11-2	CASSLAGGEQFF	TGTGCCAGCAGCCTAGCGGGAGGTGAGCAGTTCTTC
TRBJ1-2	-	-	TRBV7-8	CASSLVSGWVDNYGYTF	TGTGCCAGCAGCTTAGTATCAGGGTGGGTGGATAACTATGGCTACACCTTC
TRBJ2-2	-	once	TRBV5-4	CASSLAQNTGELFF	TGTGCCAGCAGCTTGGCCCAAAACACCGGGGAGCTGTTTTTT
TRBJ1-4	-	-	TRBV4-3	CASSQDLGHGNEKLFF	TGCGCCAGCAGCCAAGATTTGGGACATGGGAATGAAAAACTGTTTTTT
TRBJ2-1	-	once	TRBV6-5	CASSYDPSDDEQFF	TGTGCCAGCAGTTACGACCCCAGCGACGATGAGCAGTTCTTC
TRBJ2-5	-	-	TRBV28	CASSKTRGRGVIQETQYF	TGTGCCAGCAGTAAGACCAGGGGCAGGGGTGTGATCCAAGAGACCCAGTACTTC
TRBJ1-2	TRBD1	-	TRBV5-1	CASSAYPSDRLDGYTF	TGCGCCAGCAGCGCCTATCCATCGGACAGGTTAGATGGCTACACCTTC
TRBJ2-2	TRBD1	-	TRBV27	CASRPSPGQGYTGELFF	TGTGCCAGCAGACCCAGCCCGGGACAGGGTTACACCGGGGAGCTGTTTTTT